Sequencing of this T cell receptor beta chain was carried out in a study of blood T cell repertoires in COVID-19. Germline CDR1 and CDR2: MGHRA and YSYEKL. Trimming cost V 3 bases and J 4 bases, with 15 bases left between them. This CDR3 spans 16 amino acids. Clones were read by immunoSEQ multiplex PCR, and TCRdb kept only the in-frame ones, dropping some. This sample has around 39,000 clones, with about 87% found just once. The sample comprised peripheral blood. This clonotype originated in a human donor in a cohort sampled during active COVID-19. The gene calls are TRBV4-1 and TRBJ1-4; tentatively, D is TRBD1 (5 bases). Here the CDR3 reads CASSQGPGEHNEKLFF. CDR3 in DNA: TGCGCCAGCAGCCAGGGGCCGGGGGAACATAATGAAAAACTGTTTTTT.